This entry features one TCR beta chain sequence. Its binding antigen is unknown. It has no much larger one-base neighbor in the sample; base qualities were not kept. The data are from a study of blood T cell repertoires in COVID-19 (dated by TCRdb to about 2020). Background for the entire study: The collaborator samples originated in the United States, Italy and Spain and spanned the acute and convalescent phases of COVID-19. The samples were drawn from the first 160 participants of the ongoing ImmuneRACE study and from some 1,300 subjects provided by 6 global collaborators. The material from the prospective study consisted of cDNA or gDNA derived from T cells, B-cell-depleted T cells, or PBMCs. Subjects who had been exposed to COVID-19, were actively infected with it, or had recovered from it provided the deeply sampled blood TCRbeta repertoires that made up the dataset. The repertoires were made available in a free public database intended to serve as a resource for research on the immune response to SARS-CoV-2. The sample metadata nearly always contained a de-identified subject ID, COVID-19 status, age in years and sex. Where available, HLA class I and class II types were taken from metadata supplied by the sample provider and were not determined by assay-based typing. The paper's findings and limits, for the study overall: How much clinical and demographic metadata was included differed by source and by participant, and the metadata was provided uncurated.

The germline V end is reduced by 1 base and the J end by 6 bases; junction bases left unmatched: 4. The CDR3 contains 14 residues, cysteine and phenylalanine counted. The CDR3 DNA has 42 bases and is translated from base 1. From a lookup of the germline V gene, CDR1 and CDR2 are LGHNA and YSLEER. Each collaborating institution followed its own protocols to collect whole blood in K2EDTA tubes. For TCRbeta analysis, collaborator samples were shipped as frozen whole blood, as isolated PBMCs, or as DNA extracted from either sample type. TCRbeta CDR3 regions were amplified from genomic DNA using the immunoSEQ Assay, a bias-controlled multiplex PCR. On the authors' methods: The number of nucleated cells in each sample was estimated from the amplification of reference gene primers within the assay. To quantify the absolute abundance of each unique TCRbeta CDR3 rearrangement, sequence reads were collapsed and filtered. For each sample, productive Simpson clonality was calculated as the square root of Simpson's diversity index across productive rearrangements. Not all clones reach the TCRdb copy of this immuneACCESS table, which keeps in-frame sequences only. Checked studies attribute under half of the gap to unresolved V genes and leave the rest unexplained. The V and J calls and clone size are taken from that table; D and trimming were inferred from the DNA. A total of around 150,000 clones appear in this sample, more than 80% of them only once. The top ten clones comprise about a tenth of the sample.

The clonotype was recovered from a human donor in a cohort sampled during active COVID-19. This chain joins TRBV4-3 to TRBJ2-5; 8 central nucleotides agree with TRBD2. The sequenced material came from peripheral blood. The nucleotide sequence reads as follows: TGCGCCAGCAGCCAAGCGGCTAGCGGGCAGACCCAGTACTTC. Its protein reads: CASSQAASGQTQYF.